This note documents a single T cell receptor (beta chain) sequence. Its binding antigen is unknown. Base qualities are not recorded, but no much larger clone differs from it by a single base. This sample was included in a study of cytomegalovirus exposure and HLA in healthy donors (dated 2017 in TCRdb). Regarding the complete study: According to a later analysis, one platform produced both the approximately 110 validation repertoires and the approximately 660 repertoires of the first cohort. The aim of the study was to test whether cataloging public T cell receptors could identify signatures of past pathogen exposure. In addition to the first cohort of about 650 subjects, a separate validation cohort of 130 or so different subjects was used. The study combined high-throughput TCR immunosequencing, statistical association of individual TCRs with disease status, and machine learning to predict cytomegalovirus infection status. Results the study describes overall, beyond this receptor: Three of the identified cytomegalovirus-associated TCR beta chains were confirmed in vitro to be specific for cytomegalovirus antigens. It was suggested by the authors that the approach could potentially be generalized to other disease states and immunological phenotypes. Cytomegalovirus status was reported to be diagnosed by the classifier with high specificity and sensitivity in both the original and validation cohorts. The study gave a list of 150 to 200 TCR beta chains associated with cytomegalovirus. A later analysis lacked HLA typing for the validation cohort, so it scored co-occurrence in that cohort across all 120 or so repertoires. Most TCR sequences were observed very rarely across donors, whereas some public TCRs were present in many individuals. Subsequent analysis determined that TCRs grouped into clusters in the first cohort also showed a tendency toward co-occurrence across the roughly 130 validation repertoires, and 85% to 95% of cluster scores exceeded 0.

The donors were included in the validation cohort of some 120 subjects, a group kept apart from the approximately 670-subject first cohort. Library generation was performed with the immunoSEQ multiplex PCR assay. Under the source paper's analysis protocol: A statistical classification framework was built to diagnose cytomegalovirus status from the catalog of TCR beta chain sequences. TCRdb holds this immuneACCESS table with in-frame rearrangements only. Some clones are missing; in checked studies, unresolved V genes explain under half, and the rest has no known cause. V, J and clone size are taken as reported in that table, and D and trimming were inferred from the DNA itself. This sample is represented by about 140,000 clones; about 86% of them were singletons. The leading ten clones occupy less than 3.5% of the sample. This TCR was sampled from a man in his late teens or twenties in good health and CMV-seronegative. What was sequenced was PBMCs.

The CDR3 reads CASSGPVVNNGYTF. The bases are TGTGCCAGCAGTGGTCCGGTAGTGAATAATGGCTACACCTTC. The sequence links TRBV28 to TRBJ1-2; the D gene cannot be named for sure. The germline V gene gives CDR1 as MDHEN and CDR2 as SYDVKM. The CDR3 covers 14 residues, taking in both the cysteine and the phenylalanine. The DNA shown is the 42-base CDR3, in frame from base 1. V gives up 5 bases and J gives up 6 bases, and the segment between their germline ends measures 16 bases.